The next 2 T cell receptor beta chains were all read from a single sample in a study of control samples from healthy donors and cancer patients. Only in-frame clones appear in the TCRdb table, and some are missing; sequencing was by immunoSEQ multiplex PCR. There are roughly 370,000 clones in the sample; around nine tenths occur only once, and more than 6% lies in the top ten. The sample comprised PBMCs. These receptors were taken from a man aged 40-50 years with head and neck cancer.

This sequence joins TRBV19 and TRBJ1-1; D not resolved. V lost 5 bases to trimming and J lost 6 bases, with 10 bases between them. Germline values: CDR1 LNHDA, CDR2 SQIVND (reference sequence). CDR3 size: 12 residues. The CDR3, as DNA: TGTGCCAGTAGTCACCCGGGTCCTGAAGCTTTCTTT. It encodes CASSHPGPEAFF.

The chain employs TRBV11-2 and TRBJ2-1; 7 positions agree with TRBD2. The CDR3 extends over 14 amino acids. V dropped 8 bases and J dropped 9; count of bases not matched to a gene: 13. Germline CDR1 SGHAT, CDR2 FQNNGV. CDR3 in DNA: TGTGCCAGCCAACGTGCGACTAGCATAAGTGAGCAGTTCTTC. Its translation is CASQRATSISEQFF.